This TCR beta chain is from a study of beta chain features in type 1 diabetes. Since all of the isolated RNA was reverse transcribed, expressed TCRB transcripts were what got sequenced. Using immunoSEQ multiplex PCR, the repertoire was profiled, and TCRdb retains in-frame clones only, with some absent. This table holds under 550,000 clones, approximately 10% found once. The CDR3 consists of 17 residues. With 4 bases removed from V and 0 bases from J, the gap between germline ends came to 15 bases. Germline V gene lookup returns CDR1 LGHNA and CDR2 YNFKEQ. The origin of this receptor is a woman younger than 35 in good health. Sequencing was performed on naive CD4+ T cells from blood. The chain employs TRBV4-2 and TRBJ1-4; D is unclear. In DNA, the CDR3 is TGTGCCAGCAGCCCACGCACCTTGCCCACAACTAATGAAAAACTGTTTTTT. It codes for CASSPRTLPTTNEKLFF.